This TCR beta chain was recovered during a study of vaccination and CD4 T cells after COVID-19. An Oncomine TCR Beta short-read assay was used to sequence the DNA from cultured CD4+ T cells. TCRdb re-called the PCR reads through MiXCR, storing one row per CDR3 protein. The sample lists 6,000 to 9,000 distinct CDR3 sequences, less than 30% occurring once. Germline lookup yields CDR1 MNHNS and CDR2 SASEGT. Trimming removed 2 bases from V and 6 bases from J; junction bases left unmatched: 6. CDR3 size: 15 residues. Noted treatment: roughly nine-day PBMC culture with coronavirus spike peptide pools or control peptides (ViraFEST assay). This clonotype is medium-sized by share. The antigen remains undetermined.

The input for sequencing was CD4+ T cells from blood, cultured in vitro, taken after SARS-CoV-2 vaccination. The J gene is TRBJ1-5, the V gene TRBV6-1; TRBD1 aligns across 8 bases. This sequence was found in a human donor who had recovered from COVID-19. Here the CDR3 reads CASSENRGVGQPQHF. The CDR3 DNA sequence: TGTGCCAGCAGTGAAAACAGGGGGGTAGGTCAGCCCCAGCATTTT.